This T cell receptor beta chain was sequenced during a study of a mutant IDH1 vaccine in newly diagnosed glioma. TCRdb's copy holds only in-frame clones and misses some; the assay was immunoSEQ multiplex PCR. The table records 85,000 to 100,000 clones, over 75% of them present only once. Specified time point: baseline, week 1 (first vaccination visit). The treatment is: pre-vaccination baseline after standard-of-care therapy. This receptor was taken from a middle-aged man with glioma. The sequencing here drew on PBMCs, taken from a glioma patient treated with radiotherapy, temozolomide or both.

The CDR3 spells CASSMNGGYGYTF. The CDR3, as DNA: TGTGCCAGTAGTATGAATGGGGGATATGGCTACACCTTC. This chain connects TRBV19 to TRBJ1-2; the D gene is possibly TRBD1 (5 bases). The CDR3 is made up of 13 amino acids. V was cut by 3 bases and J by 5 bases, with 10 bases left in between. Germline V gene data show CDR1 as LNHDA and CDR2 as SQIVND (reference sequence). Looking up the rest from reference TRBV19 and TRBJ1-2 gives the full variable domain: DGGITQSPKYLFRKEGQNVTLSCEQNLNHDAMYWYRQDPGQGLRLIYYSQIVNDFQKGDIAEGYSVSREKKESFPLTVTSAQKNPTAFYLCASSMNGGYGYTFGSGTRLTVV.